Listed below are T cell receptor beta chains from one sample, sequenced in a study of PD-1 blockade in classical Hodgkin lymphoma. Measured with immunoSEQ multiplex PCR; TCRdb has only the in-frame clones, and not every one. This sample has tens of thousands of clones, with just over 90% found just once. The sequenced sample was peripheral blood mononuclear cells (PBMCs). The receptors shown here come from a human donor with classical Hodgkin lymphoma. CDR3s leave out the opening cysteine and the closing phenylalanine or tryptophan.

>TRBV5-1|TRBJ2-2
ASSLAAANTGELF
>TRBV27|TRBJ1-4
ASSLSEPPMGKLF
>TRBV19|TRBJ2-3
ASSIPGLGQY
>TRBV27|TRBJ1-4
ASSAGTEGANEKLF
>TRBV15|TRBJ1-2
ATSREDRAPNGYT
>TRBV7-6|TRBJ1-1
ASSPLAGDEAF
>TRBV6-5|TRBJ2-7
ASSGTSGSSYEQY
>TRBV7-2|TRBJ1-3
ASRGPGTVANGNTIY
>TRBV5-1|TRBJ1-5
ASSLGQGAGEPQH
>TRBV15|TRBJ1-1
ATSRLTEAF
>TRBV5-5|TRBJ2-3
ASSLALRTSGRDTQY
>TRBV29-1|TRBJ2-7
SVTVRRPSKLASVDEQY
>TRBV4-1|TRBJ2-7
ASSPRTSGSYEQY
>TRBV5-1|TRBJ2-2
ASSLPGTSGIRDTGELF
>TRBV5-1|TRBJ1-2
ASSLGANYGYT
>TRBV28|TRBJ1-2
ASSSFSDRTGGYT
>TRBV6-1|TRBJ2-7
ASSEASGGPYEQY